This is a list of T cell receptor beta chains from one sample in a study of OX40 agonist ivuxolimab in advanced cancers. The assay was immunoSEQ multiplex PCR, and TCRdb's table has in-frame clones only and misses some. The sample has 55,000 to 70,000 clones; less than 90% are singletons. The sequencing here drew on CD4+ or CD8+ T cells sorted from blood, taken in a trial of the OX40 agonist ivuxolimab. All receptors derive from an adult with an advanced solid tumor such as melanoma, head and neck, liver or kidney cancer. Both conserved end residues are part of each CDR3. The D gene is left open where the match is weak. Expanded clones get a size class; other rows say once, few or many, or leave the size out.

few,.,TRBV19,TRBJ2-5,TGTGCCAGTAGTCTCCCCAGTGAGACCCAGTACTTC,CASSLPSETQYF
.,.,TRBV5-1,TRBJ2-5,TGCGCCAGCAACGAACCGTCGGAGACCCAGTACTTC,CASNEPSETQYF
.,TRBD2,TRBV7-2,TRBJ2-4,TGTGCCAGCAGCCCCGCTAGCGGGGGGGTGGGCATTCAGTACTTC,CASSPASGGVGIQYF
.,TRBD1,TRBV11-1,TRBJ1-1,TGTGCCAGCAGTCAACAGGGGGCGATCACTGAAGCTTTCTTT,CASSQQGAITEAFF
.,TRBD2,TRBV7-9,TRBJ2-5,TGTGCCAGCAGCTGGCAGCGGGGGGGCCGTGTAGAGACCCAGTACTTC,CASSWQRGGRVETQYF
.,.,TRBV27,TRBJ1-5,TGTGCCAGCAGCTCAGGACAGCCTTATAGCAATCAGCCCCAGCATTTT,CASSSGQPYSNQPQHF
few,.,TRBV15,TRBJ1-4,TGTGCCACCCGACGACAGGTTAATGAAAAACTGTTTTTT,CATRRQVNEKLFF
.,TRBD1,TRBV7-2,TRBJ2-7,TGTGCCAGCAGCGGGCAAAGGGGGCCCTACGAGCAGTACTTC,CASSGQRGPYEQYF
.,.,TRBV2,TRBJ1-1,TGTGCCGGTGAAAGGGGGGGCGTGAACACTGAAGCTTTCTTT,CAGERGGVNTEAFF
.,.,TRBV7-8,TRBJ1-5,TGTGCCAGCAGCAGAAATCTCGCTTTTGCTCAGCCCCAGCATTTT,CASSRNLAFAQPQHF
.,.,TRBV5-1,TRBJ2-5,TGCGCCAGCAGCTTTAGCGATGGGGAGACCCAGTACTTC,CASSFSDGETQYF
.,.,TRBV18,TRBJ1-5,TGTGCCAGCTCACCTGGGAGGGAGGCGAATCAGCCCCAGCATTTT,CASSPGREANQPQHF
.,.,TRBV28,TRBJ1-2,TGTGCCAGCAGTTCGATCCGGGACAATAACTATGGCTACACCTTC,CASSSIRDNNYGYTF
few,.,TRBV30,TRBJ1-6,TGTGCCTGTTGGACCCTTAGACAGAACCATAATTCACCCCTCCACTTT,CACWTLRQNHNSPLHF
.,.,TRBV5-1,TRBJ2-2,TGCGCCAGCAGCTTCACCCGGGCCACCGGGGAGCTGTTTTTT,CASSFTRATGELFF
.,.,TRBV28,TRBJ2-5,TGTGCCAGCAGGGGACACTCCCAAGAGACCCAGTACTTC,CASRGHSQETQYF
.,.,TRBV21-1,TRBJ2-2,TGTGCCAGCAGTAACCAATTCGGGCGCCGGAACACCGGGGAGCTGTTTTTT,CASSNQFGRRNTGELFF
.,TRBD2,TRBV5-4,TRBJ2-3,TGTGCCAGCAGCCAAACTAGCGGGGGGGCTGCAGATACGCAGTATTTT,CASSQTSGGAADTQYF
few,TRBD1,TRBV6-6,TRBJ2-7,TGTGCCAGCATAGATACAGGGGGTTACGAGCAGTACTTC,CASIDTGGYEQYF
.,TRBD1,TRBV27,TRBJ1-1,TGTGCCAGCAGTTTATCGTGGGGACAGAACCTGGCTTTCTTT,CASSLSWGQNLAFF
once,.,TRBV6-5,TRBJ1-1,TGTGCCAGCAGTTATACGGGGGGCACTGAAGCTTTCTTT,CASSYTGGTEAFF
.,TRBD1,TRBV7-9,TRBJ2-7,TGTGCCAGCAGCTTCTCCGGGACAGGGGACGAGCAGTACTTC,CASSFSGTGDEQYF
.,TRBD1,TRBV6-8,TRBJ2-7,TGTGCCAGCAGTTACCCGGACAGGTCCTACGAGCAGTACTTC,CASSYPDRSYEQYF